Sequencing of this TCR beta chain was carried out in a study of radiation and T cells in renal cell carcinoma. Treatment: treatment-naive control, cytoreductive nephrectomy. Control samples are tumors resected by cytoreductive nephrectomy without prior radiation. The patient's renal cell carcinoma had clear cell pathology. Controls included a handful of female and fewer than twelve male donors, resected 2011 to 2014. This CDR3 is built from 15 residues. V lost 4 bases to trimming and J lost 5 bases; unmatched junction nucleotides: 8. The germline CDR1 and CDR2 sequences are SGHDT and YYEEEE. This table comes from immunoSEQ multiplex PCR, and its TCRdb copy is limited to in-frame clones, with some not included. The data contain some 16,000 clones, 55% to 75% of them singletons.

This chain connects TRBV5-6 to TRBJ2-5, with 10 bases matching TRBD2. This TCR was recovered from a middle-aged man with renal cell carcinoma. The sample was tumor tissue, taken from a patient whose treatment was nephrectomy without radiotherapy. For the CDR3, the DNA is TGTGCCAGCAGCGCCAGCGGGGGGGCACGGGAGACCCAGTACTTC. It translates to CASSASGGARETQYF.